The 21 T cell receptor beta chains below all came from one sample that was sequenced in a study of beta chain features in type 1 diabetes. Study results and limitations: Patients with Type 1 diabetes showed moderately but significantly shorter TCRB CDR3s in all four CD4+ subsets.

Antigens for these TCRs are unknown. Expressed TCRB transcripts were sequenced because the isolated RNA had all been reverse transcribed beforehand. Repertoires were generated with immunoSEQ multiplex PCR, while TCRdb's copy carries only in-frame clones and drops some. The table includes some 63,000 clones, 45% to 50% detected once. Source material: central memory CD4+ T cells from blood. The origin of the receptors is a man aged 30 to 39 with type 1 diabetes.

The chain employs TRBV5-1 and TRBJ1-2; possible D gene TRBD1, 6 bases. Trimming took off 4 bases at V and 2 bases at J, with 12 bases between the two ends. The CDR3 spans 14 residues. Germline-derived CDR1 and CDR2 are SGHRS and YFSETQ. The CDR3 here is CASSPQGQNYGYTF. The CDR3 nucleotides are TGCGCCAGCAGCCCCCAGGGGCAGAACTATGGCTACACCTTC.

This rearrangement joins TRBV18 to TRBJ1-4, with TRBD1 identical over 9 bases. Per the germline V gene, CDR1 is KGHSH and CDR2 is LQKENI. Trimming cost V 1 base and J 8 bases; bases outside gene matches: 5. The CDR3 extends over 15 amino acids. DNA of the CDR3: TGTGCCAGCTCACCACTGGACAGGGGACCCGAAAAACTGTTTTTT. This gives the protein CASSPLDRGPEKLFF.

V usage is TRBV7-9 and J usage is TRBJ1-6, with D hard to call. V was clipped by 2 bases and J by 10 bases, with 15 bases between them. The CDR3 is 15 residues long. Germline V gene sequence: CDR1 SEHNR, CDR2 FQNEAQ (reference sequence). DNA of the CDR3: TGTGCCAGCAGCTTATCATCCGGTGGAGGATCACCCCTCCACTTT. Translation: CASSLSSGGGSPLHF.

In regard to this clone: The identical CDR3 is also encoded by other nucleotide sequences in the sample. Here the CDR3 reads CASRETGLNTEAFF. CDR3 in DNA: TGTGCCAGCAGGGAGACAGGGTTGAACACTGAAGCTTTCTTT. J is TRBJ1-1 and V is TRBV2; the match to TRBD1 covers 7 bases. The CDR3 extends over 14 amino acids. The germline V gene encodes CDR1 SNHLY and CDR2 FYNNEI. Trimming at V came to 6 bases and at J to 0 bases, leaving 4 bases not matched to a gene.

This clone was picked up a small number of times. V is TRBV7-2 and J is TRBJ2-3; TRBD2 matches at 10 bases. The CDR3 totals 16 residues. The V segment lost 5 bases and the J segment 5 bases; nucleotides outside the gene matches: 10. Looked up from germline, CDR1 is SGHTA and CDR2 is FQGNSA. CDR3 nucleotide sequence: TGTGCCAGCAGCCCCCGGCTAGCGGGGGAAAGAGATACGCAGTATTTT. Translating gives CASSPRLAGERDTQYF.

This chain joins TRBV15 and TRBJ1-2; TRBD1 might be the D (6 bases). The length of the CDR3 is 14 residues. Germline V lookup: CDR1 LNHNV, CDR2 YYDKDF (reference sequence). V was trimmed by 0 bases and J by 7 bases, leaving 12 bases between them. DNA of the CDR3: TGTGCCACCAGCAGAGATCGGGGACAAAGTGGCTACACCTTC. This sequence encodes CATSRDRGQSGYTF.

The chain has TRBV5-1 and TRBJ1-1, with 11 positions matching TRBD1. The V gene end was trimmed by 3 bases and the J gene end by 3 bases; junction bases not matched to a gene: 7. CDR3 size: 16 residues. Germline CDR1 is SGHRS and CDR2 is YFSETQ. CDR3 coding DNA: TGCGCCAGCAGCTCAGGACAGGGGGCGCTGGACACTGAAGCTTTCTTT. Protein sequence: CASSSGQGALDTEAFF.

The count of this clone is one. The V gene is TRBV6-1, the J gene TRBJ2-4; TRBD1 agrees at 8 bases. The CDR3 is 17 amino acids. CDR1 is MNHNS and CDR2 is SASEGT in the germline V gene. V was clipped by 2 bases and J by 6 bases; unmatched bases: 12. This CDR3 reads CASSEPPGQGAGNIQYF. Here the CDR3 DNA reads TGTGCCAGCAGTGAACCCCCAGGGCAGGGGGCCGGAAACATTCAGTACTTC.

The chain combines TRBV2 with TRBJ2-1; TRBD2 agrees at 9 bases. Per the germline V gene, CDR1 is SNHLY and CDR2 is FYNNEI. This CDR3 has 15 amino acids. Trimming removed 4 bases from V and 6 bases from J; junction bases left unmatched: 7. CDR3 nucleotide sequence: TGTGCCAGCAGTGTCGGCGGGGGGGCCGGCAATGAGCAGTTCTTC. The encoded protein is CASSVGGGAGNEQFF.

The chain couples TRBV28 to TRBJ2-1; D perhaps matches TRBD2 (6 bases). The germline V gene encodes CDR1 MDHEN and CDR2 SYDVKM. Trimming shortened V by 6 bases and J by 4 bases, and 16 bases separated the two germline ends. This CDR3 region has 15 residues. The CDR3 region has the DNA TGTGCCAGCAGCCTCCCGGAGGGCCGATACAATGAGCAGTTCTTC. As protein: CASSLPEGRYNEQFF.

The rearrangement links TRBV9 to TRBJ1-6, with D perhaps TRBD1 (5 bases). This CDR3 spans 14 amino acids. Germline loops: CDR1 SGDLS, CDR2 YYNGEE. The V end was cut by 4 bases, the J end by 6 bases, with 11 bases between. For the CDR3, the DNA is TGTGCCAGCAGCCTGGCGCAGGGTAATTCACCCCTCCACTTT. This sequence encodes CASSLAQGNSPLHF.

The gene calls are TRBV30 and TRBJ2-5; 8 nucleotides agree with TRBD2. V dropped 3 bases and J dropped 5; count of bases not matched to a gene: 8. The CDR3 spans 14 residues. Germline V gene lookup returns CDR1 GTSNPN and CDR2 SVGIG (reference sequence). CDR3 in amino acids: CAWRVAGSQETQYF. For the CDR3, the DNA is TGTGCCTGGAGAGTAGCGGGGTCTCAGGAGACCCAGTACTTC.

The chain combines TRBV30 with TRBJ2-7; TRBD2 matches 10 bases. The CDR3 loop spans 17 amino acids. V shed 2 bases, J shed 4 bases, and the junction held 14 bases outside the gene matches. Germline assignment: CDR1 GTSNPN and CDR2 SVGIG (reference sequence). CDR3: CAWSPPGLASNGYEQYF. CDR3 bases: TGTGCCTGGAGTCCTCCGGGACTAGCGAGCAACGGGTACGAGCAGTACTTC.

This chain connects TRBV7-9 to TRBJ1-2; maybe TRBD1 (6 bases). The CDR3 has 14 residues. V was cut by 4 bases and J by 5 bases, with 14 bases left in between. Germline CDR1 SEHNR, CDR2 FQNEAQ (reference sequence). The CDR3 region is CASSSRQALYGYTF. In DNA form, the CDR3 reads TGTGCCAGCAGCTCCCGACAGGCCCTATATGGCTACACCTTC.

This clone was found a few times. The chain joins TRBV7-9 to TRBJ2-1; the D gene is possibly TRBD2 (6 bases). Trimming took 0 bases from V and 3 from J, leaving 9 bases between them. The CDR3 extends over 15 amino acids. Germline V gene data show CDR1 as SEHNR and CDR2 as FQNEAQ (reference sequence). CDR3 amino acids: CASSLAGGVYNEQFF. DNA of the CDR3: TGTGCCAGCAGCTTAGCGGGAGGTGTCTACAATGAGCAGTTCTTC.

V gene TRBV9 combines with J gene TRBJ1-6; D not certain. V was shortened by 3 bases and J by 9 bases, with 10 bases between the two germline ends. The CDR3 sequence is 13 residues long. Germline values: CDR1 SGDLS, CDR2 YYNGEE. CDR3: CASSGNAGSPLHF. The DNA of the CDR3 is TGTGCCAGCAGCGGAAACGCGGGTTCACCCCTCCACTTT.

The chain uses TRBV28 and TRBJ2-7; 8 bases match TRBD1. This CDR3 is built from 13 residues. The germline gives CDR1 MDHEN, CDR2 SYDVKM. V was clipped by 5 bases and J by 2 bases; unmatched bases: 2. The CDR3 DNA is TGTGCCAGCAGTGCCAGGGGGCCCTACGAGCAGTACTTC. Translated: CASSARGPYEQYF.

The V and J genes are TRBV5-1 and TRBJ2-5, with no clear D. Germline-derived CDR1 and CDR2 are SGHRS and YFSETQ. There are 11 residues in the CDR3. Between the trimmed V and J ends, which lost 5 bases and 5 bases, there was a span of 7 bases. CDR3 coding DNA: TGCGCCAGCAGTTCAGGCGAGACCCAGTACTTC. It yields the protein CASSSGETQYF.

In this sample, this clone turned up a few times. The chain joins TRBV29-1 to TRBJ2-1; D is perhaps TRBD2 (5 bases). This CDR3 is built from 15 residues. Trimming left V 5 bases short and J 4 bases short, with 18 bases between. Per the germline V gene, CDR1 is SQVTM and CDR2 is ANQGSEA. For the CDR3, the DNA is TGCAGCGTTACTGCAGCGAGCGGTTCGTACAATGAGCAGTTCTTC. As protein: CSVTAASGSYNEQFF.

The J gene is TRBJ2-7, the V gene TRBV6-1; perhaps TRBD2 as D (6 bases). V gave up 0 bases and J gave up 7 bases, with 13 bases separating them. The CDR3 runs to 14 residues. The germline V gene encodes CDR1 MNHNS and CDR2 SASEGT. Here the CDR3 reads CASSEALGGWEQYF. Written as DNA, the CDR3 is TGTGCCAGCAGTGAAGCGCTGGGGGGTTGGGAGCAGTACTTC.

A word on this clone: The same CDR3 also results from other DNA sequences found in this sample. The gene calls are TRBV6-5 and TRBJ1-2; TRBD1 agrees at 9 bases. The germline V gene encodes CDR1 MNHEY and CDR2 SVGAGI. With 4 bases clipped from V and 4 bases from J, the junction kept 4 bases outside the gene matches. This CDR3 has 14 residues. The chain's CDR3 is CASSSPGQGYGYTF. Written as DNA, the CDR3 is TGTGCCAGCAGTTCACCGGGACAGGGCTATGGCTACACCTTC.